The 26 T cell receptor beta chains in this list originate from one sample, sequenced in a study of T-cell reconstitution after alpha-beta-depleted transplantation in children. Unique molecular identifiers were incorporated during preparation of the TCRbeta library. TCRdb processed the PCR reads anew with MiXCR; each CDR3 protein has one entry. This repertoire shows over 45,000 distinct CDR3 sequences, around 40% found once; its top ten account for less than 98%. Sequencing was performed on PBMCs, mostly from graft donor cells, taken 360 days after TCRalphabeta/CD19-depleted stem cell transplant. The receptors were gathered from a male patient between 5 and 17 years old who had a stem cell transplant for acute lymphoblastic leukemia, so the T cells may come from the graft donor.

The chain uses TRBV28 and TRBJ2-7, with 9 bases identical to TRBD2. The CDR3 has 16 amino acids. Germline V gene sequence: CDR1 MDHEN, CDR2 SYDVKM. J gave up 0 bases and V 7 bases, and 10 bases lay outside the gene matches. The CDR3 spells CASMGQTSGSSYEQYF. In nucleotides, the CDR3 is TGTGCCAGCATGGGGCAGACTAGCGGTAGCTCCTACGAGCAGTACTTC.

The chain joins TRBV7-2 to TRBJ2-7, with 11 bases lining up with TRBD2. CDR3 size: 17 residues. The V gene's germline CDR1 is SGHTA and CDR2 FQGNSA. Trimming cost V 0 bases and J 4 bases; bases outside gene matches: 8. CDR3 loop: CASSLAGSTSGSYEQYF. The CDR3, as DNA: TGTGCCAGCAGCTTAGCGGGGAGTACTAGCGGGAGTTACGAGCAGTACTTC.

The chain combines TRBV12-3 or TRBV12-4 with TRBJ2-7; 7 bases match TRBD1. Trimming cost V 11 bases and J 1 base; bases outside gene matches: 8. The CDR3 has 13 residues. The CDR3 region has the DNA TGTGCCGGCCCGTACAGGGGTTCCTACGAGCAGTACTTC. Protein product: CAGPYRGSYEQYF.

The CDR3 sequence is CASSESAPGANVLTF. The CDR3 DNA is TGTGCCAGCAGTGAATCGGCGCCTGGGGCCAACGTCCTGACTTTC. This chain connects TRBV25-1 to TRBJ2-6; D is undetermined. The V end was cut by 1 base, the J end by 2 bases, with 6 bases between. The CDR3 length is 15 residues. Germline V gene data show CDR1 as MGHDK and CDR2 as SYGVNS.

The V gene is TRBV6-5, the J gene TRBJ2-1; 7 nucleotides match TRBD2. J was trimmed by 2 bases and V by 2 bases; bases with no gene match: 3. This CDR3 comprises 15 residues. Per germline, CDR1 MNHEY and CDR2 SVGAGI. DNA for the CDR3: TGTGCCAGCAGTTACCTGGCGGGGGCCTACAATGAGCAGTTCTTC. It translates to CASSYLAGAYNEQFF.

A few counts support this clonotype. Here the CDR3 reads CASSVGTGVIHEQYF. CDR3 DNA: TGTGCCAGCAGCGTAGGGACAGGGGTCATCCACGAGCAGTACTTC. The chain couples TRBV9 to TRBJ2-7; 9 bases match TRBD1. The V gene end was trimmed by 0 bases and the J gene end by 5 bases; junction bases not matched to a gene: 6. Germline CDR1 is SGDLS and CDR2 is YYNGEE. The CDR3 is 15 residues long.

The rearrangement links TRBV5-1 to TRBJ2-7; the D call may be TRBD1 or TRBD2 (6 bases each). V lost 2 bases and J lost 1, with 22 bases in between. Looked up from germline, CDR1 is SGHRS and CDR2 is YFSETQ. This CDR3 has 18 residues. CDR3 nucleotide sequence: TGCGCCAGCAGCTTCAGGGGACTCTCCCCGGACAGATCCTACGAGCAGTACTTC. Its translation is CASSFRGLSPDRSYEQYF.

The table lists this clonotype with a count of one. The rearrangement uses TRBV24-1 and TRBJ2-1; 7 bases agree with TRBD1. The CDR3 covers 16 residues. The germline V gene has CDR1 KGHDR and CDR2 SFDVKD. J lost 8 bases, V lost 1 base, and 10 bases had no gene match. CDR3 in DNA: TGTGCCACCAGTGATTTACCCGGGACAGACGTTTATGAGCAGTTCTTC. Protein: CATSDLPGTDVYEQFF.

This clonotype was counted only a few times. The chain combines TRBV5-1 with TRBJ2-3; 8 bases line up with TRBD2. This CDR3 contains 10 residues. Germline V gene sequence: CDR1 SGHRS, CDR2 YFSETQ. V trimming: 7 bases; J trimming: 14 bases; junction bases outside the gene matches: 6. CDR3: CASASGRWYF. The CDR3 DNA follows: TGCGCCAGCGCAAGCGGGAGATGGTATTTT.

In DNA form, the CDR3 reads TGTGCCAGCAGCTTAGCGGGACTATATGGCTACACCTTC. This encodes CASSLAGLYGYTF. The chain recombines TRBV7-2 with TRBJ1-2, with a possible D match to TRBD1 (5 bases). The V gene's germline CDR1 is SGHTA and CDR2 FQGNSA. Trimming stripped 0 bases from V and 5 bases from J, with 7 bases between. This CDR3 comprises 13 residues. Full variable domain (missing parts from reference TRBV7-2 and TRBJ1-2): GAGVSQSPSNKVTEKGKDVELRCDPISGHTALYWYRQSLGQGLEFLIYFQGNSAPDKSGLPSDRFSAERTGGSVSTLTIQRTQQEDSAVYLCASSLAGLYGYTFGSGTRLTVV.

This sequence joins TRBV7-9 and TRBJ1-5; D unresolved. V lost 3 bases, J lost 4 bases, and 4 bases lay in between. This CDR3 is built from 12 residues. Germline CDR1 SEHNR, CDR2 FQNEAQ (reference sequence). The CDR3 loop is CASSLINQPQHF. The DNA for the CDR3 is TGTGCCAGCAGCTTGATAAATCAGCCCCAGCATTTT. Based on the CDR3 plus reference TRBV7-9 and TRBJ1-5, the full variable domain is DTGVSQNPRHKITKRGQNVTFRCDPISEHNRLYWYRQTLGQGPEFLTYFQNEAQLEKSRLLSDRFSAERPKGSFSTLEIQRTEQGDSAMYLCASSLINQPQHFGDGTRLSIL.

This rearrangement joins TRBV11-2 to TRBJ1-5; no clear D gene. Germline V gene sequence: CDR1 SGHAT, CDR2 FQNNGV. Trimming stripped 4 bases from V and 11 bases from J, with 12 bases between. This CDR3 has 12 amino acids. The CDR3, as DNA: TGTGCCAGCAGCTCCCCGATGGGGTCCCAGCATTTT. This gives the protein CASSSPMGSQHF.

CDR3 in amino acids: CASSLIPKNIQYF. CDR3 coding DNA: TGTGCCAGCAGCCTGATTCCCAAAAACATTCAGTACTTC. The rearrangement links TRBV5-6 to TRBJ2-4; D is undetermined. Germline V gene sequence: CDR1 SGHDT, CDR2 YYEEEE. The V end lost 4 bases, the J end lost 2 bases, and 7 bases lay between the germline ends. The CDR3 sequence is 13 residues long. The full variable domain, its missing parts supplied by reference TRBV5-6 and TRBJ2-4, is DAGVTQSPTHLIKTRGQQVTLRCSPKSGHDTVSWYQQALGQGPQFIFQYYEEEERQRGNFPDRFSGHQFPNYSSELNVNALLLGDSALYLCASSLIPKNIQYFGAGTRLSVL.

This sequence joins TRBV6-5 and TRBJ2-7; D gene unclear. V lost 0 bases to trimming and J lost 3 bases, with 6 bases between them. Germline CDR1 and CDR2: MNHEY and SVGAGI. The length of the CDR3 is 13 residues. The CDR3 is CASSYSIGYEQYF. The CDR3 nucleotides are TGTGCCAGCAGTTACTCGATCGGCTACGAGCAGTACTTC.

The V gene is TRBV7-8, the J gene TRBJ2-5; 8 nucleotides agree with TRBD2. The length of the CDR3 is 14 residues. CDR1 and CDR2 from the germline V gene are SGHVS and FQNEAQ. With 6 bases clipped from V and 1 base from J, the junction kept 4 bases outside the gene matches. The CDR3 nucleotides read TGTGCCAGCAGGCCTACTAGCGGCCAAGAGACCCAGTACTTC. This encodes CASRPTSGQETQYF. The full variable domain, with the rest looked up from reference TRBV7-8 and TRBJ2-5, is GAGVSQSPRYKVAKRGQDVALRCDPISGHVSLFWYQQALGQGPEFLTYFQNEAQLDKSGLPSDRFFAERPEGSVSTLKIQRTQQEDSAVYLCASRPTSGQETQYFGPGTRLLVL.

The chain has TRBV7-2 and TRBJ1-1; a possible D gene is TRBD1 (6 bases). CDR1 and CDR2 (germline): SGHTA, FQGNSA. V lost 5 bases to trimming and J lost 4 bases, with 11 bases between them. The CDR3 is made up of 13 amino acids. The CDR3: CASSLGTLTEAFF. The CDR3 nucleotides are TGTGCCAGCAGCCTTGGGACACTCACTGAAGCTTTCTTT. Looking up the rest from reference TRBV7-2 and TRBJ1-1 gives the full variable domain: GAGVSQSPSNKVTEKGKDVELRCDPISGHTALYWYRQSLGQGLEFLIYFQGNSAPDKSGLPSDRFSAERTGGSVSTLTIQRTQQEDSAVYLCASSLGTLTEAFFGQGTRLTVV.

This clonotype was detected only a few times. V usage is TRBV7-9 and J usage is TRBJ2-7; D could derive from TRBD1 or TRBD2 (5 bases each). Germline values: CDR1 SEHNR, CDR2 FQNEAQ (reference sequence). This CDR3 has 13 amino acids. Trimming shortened V by 5 bases and J by 3 bases, and 11 bases separated the two germline ends. This CDR3 reads CASSGDLDYEQYF. DNA of the CDR3: TGTGCCAGCAGCGGGGACCTGGACTACGAGCAGTACTTC. Full variable domain (remainder filled in from reference TRBV7-9 and TRBJ2-7): DTGVSQNPRHKITKRGQNVTFRCDPISEHNRLYWYRQTLGQGPEFLTYFQNEAQLEKSRLLSDRFSAERPKGSFSTLEIQRTEQGDSAMYLCASSGDLDYEQYFGPGTRLTVT.

V usage is TRBV29-1 and J usage is TRBJ1-2; 7 bases line up with TRBD1. Unmatched junction bases numbered 6, after V lost 7 bases and J lost 4 bases. The CDR3 totals 12 residues. The germline V gene has CDR1 SQVTM and CDR2 ANQGSEA. As DNA, the CDR3 is TGCAGCGCTTCGGGGACAGCCTATGGCTACACCTTC. This codes for CSASGTAYGYTF. Drawing the rest from reference TRBV29-1 and TRBJ1-2, the complete variable domain is SAVISQKPSRDICQRGTSLTIQCQVDSQVTMMFWYRQQPGQSLTLIATANQGSEATYESGFVIDKFPISRPNLTFSTLTVSNMSPEDSSIYLCSASGTAYGYTFGSGTRLTVV.

In this sample, this clonotype turned up once. CDR3 coding DNA: TGTGCCAGCAGCGCGGGACTAGCGGGAGCCTACGAGCAGTACTTC. Protein product: CASSAGLAGAYEQYF. This sequence joins TRBV7-9 and TRBJ2-7; TRBD2 matches at 14 bases. Trimming cost V 5 bases and J 2 bases; bases outside gene matches: 2. In germline, CDR1 is SEHNR, CDR2 FQNEAQ (reference sequence). The CDR3 totals 15 residues.

The chain uses TRBV5-1 and TRBJ1-1; tentative D call: TRBD1 (6 bases). Germline V lookup: CDR1 SGHRS, CDR2 YFSETQ. Trimming cost V 4 bases and J 7 bases, with 14 bases left between them. The CDR3 has 13 residues. This CDR3 is CASSPEGGIEAFF. Here the CDR3 DNA reads TGCGCCAGCAGCCCAGAAGGGGGTATTGAAGCTTTCTTT.

V is TRBV18 and J is TRBJ2-2; TRBD2 agrees at 7 bases. The J segment lost 4 bases and the V segment lost 1 base, leaving 9 bases of the junction unmatched. Germline CDR1 reads KGHSH; CDR2 reads LQKENI. This CDR3 comprises 17 residues. As DNA, the CDR3 is TGTGCCAGCTCACCACGGAGCGGGGTCGAGATCACCGGGGAGCTGTTTTTT. Amino acid sequence: CASSPRSGVEITGELFF.

The CDR3 reads CASTDRPTDTQYF. CDR3 in DNA: TGCGCCAGCACGGACAGGCCCACAGATACGCAGTATTTT. The chain uses TRBV5-1 and TRBJ2-3; 7 bases fit TRBD1. CDR1 SGHRS and CDR2 YFSETQ come from the germline V gene. Trimming took 6 bases from V and 2 from J; bases not matched to a gene: 3. CDR3 length: 13 residues.

V gene TRBV5-1 combines with J gene TRBJ2-1; no clear D. In germline, CDR1 is SGHRS, CDR2 YFSETQ. With 1 base removed from V and 5 bases from J, the gap between germline ends came to 7 bases. CDR3 length equals 13 residues. In nucleotides, the CDR3 is TGCGCCAGCAGCTTGATGCTAGACAATGAGCAGTTCTTC. This codes for CASSLMLDNEQFF.

This clonotype occurred a few times. The genes are TRBV15 and TRBJ2-1; D is undetermined. Trimming left V 5 bases short and J 6 bases short, with 11 bases between. This CDR3 has 13 amino acids. Germline V gene lookup returns CDR1 LNHNV and CDR2 YYDKDF (reference sequence). CDR3 nucleotide sequence: TGTGCCACCAGCGGGCGACTGGTCAATGAGCAGTTCTTC. This translates into CATSGRLVNEQFF.

Only a few counts were recorded for this clonotype. The genes are TRBV27 and TRBJ2-6; D is unresolved. Trimming shortened V by 2 bases and J by 3 bases, and 11 bases separated the two germline ends. The germline V gene has CDR1 MNHEY and CDR2 SMNVEV (reference sequence). The CDR3 spans 16 residues. CDR3 sequence reads: CASSLQVSGGANVLTF. DNA for the CDR3: TGTGCCAGCAGTTTACAGGTTTCGGGTGGGGCCAACGTCCTGACTTTC.

The chain links TRBV28 to TRBJ2-7; D perhaps matches TRBD2 (5 bases). The CDR3 length is 14 residues. V lost 3 bases and J lost 3, with 12 bases in between. The V gene's germline CDR1 is MDHEN and CDR2 SYDVKM. The CDR3 DNA reads as TGTGCCAGCAGTTTCGCCCTGGCGGGCTACGAGCAGTACTTC. Protein: CASSFALAGYEQYF.